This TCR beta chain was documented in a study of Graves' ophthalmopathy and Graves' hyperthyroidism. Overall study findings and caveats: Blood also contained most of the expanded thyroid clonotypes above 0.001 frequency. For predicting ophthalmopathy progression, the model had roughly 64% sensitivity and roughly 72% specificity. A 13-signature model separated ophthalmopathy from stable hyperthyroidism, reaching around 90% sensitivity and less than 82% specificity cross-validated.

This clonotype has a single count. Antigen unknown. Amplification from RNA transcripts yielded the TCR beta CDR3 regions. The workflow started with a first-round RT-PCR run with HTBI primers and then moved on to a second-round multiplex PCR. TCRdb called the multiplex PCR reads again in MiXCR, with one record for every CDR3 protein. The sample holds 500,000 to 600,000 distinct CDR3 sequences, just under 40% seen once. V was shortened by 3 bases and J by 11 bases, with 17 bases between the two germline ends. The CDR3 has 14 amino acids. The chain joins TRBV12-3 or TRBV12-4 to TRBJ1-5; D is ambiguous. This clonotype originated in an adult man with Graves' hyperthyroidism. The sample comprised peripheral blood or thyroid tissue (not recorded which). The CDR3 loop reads CASSLTVSLETQHF. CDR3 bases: TGTGCCAGCAGTTTGACGGTCAGCCTAGAGACCCAGCATTTT.